Following are 30 T cell receptor beta chains from one sample sequenced in a study of CD8 T cells in ankylosing spondylitis. Which antigens these TCRs recognize remains unknown. MiXCR, run by TCRdb on the 5' RACE reads, gives a single entry per CDR3 protein. Seen here are 500,000 to 550,000 distinct CDR3 sequences, about 13% observed once, and the top ten hold about 6.5%. Study results and limitations: Within ankylosing spondylitis blood, a TCR beta motif made up of under 10 highly homologous variants appeared to be characteristic.

The sample taken for sequencing was blood, either unsorted or a sorted T cell fraction (not recorded which). These receptors came from a male donor with ankylosing spondylitis.

The V gene is TRBV29-1, the J gene TRBJ2-1, with TRBD2 matching 11 bases. The germline V gene has CDR1 SQVTM and CDR2 ANQGSEA. The CDR3 totals 17 residues. V dropped 0 bases and J dropped 0; count of bases not matched to a gene: 4. The CDR3 loop is CSVEDKLAGVSYNEQFF. The CDR3 DNA is TGCAGCGTTGAAGATAAACTAGCGGGGGTCTCCTACAATGAGCAGTTCTTC.

This chain connects TRBV11-2 to TRBJ2-3; possible D gene TRBD1, 6 bases. Per the germline V gene, CDR1 is SGHAT and CDR2 is FQNNGV. The CDR3 extends over 15 amino acids. V lost 11 bases, J lost 0 bases, and 18 bases lay in between. CDR3 DNA: TGTGCCGGGGCCCCTGGGACACTTAGCACAGATACGCAGTATTTT. It yields the protein CAGAPGTLSTDTQYF.

Many counts were recorded for this clonotype. The gene calls are TRBV12-3 or TRBV12-4 and TRBJ2-2; D not resolved. The length of the CDR3 is 14 residues. Trimming removed 6 bases at V and 1 base at J, with 9 bases between. CDR3 loop: CASRTGVNTGELFF. CDR3 coding DNA: TGTGCCAGCAGGACGGGCGTGAACACCGGGGAGCTGTTTTTT.

This clonotype came up many times. This chain connects TRBV12-3 or TRBV12-4 to TRBJ1-1; D uncertain. The CDR3 sequence is 13 residues long. V lost 6 bases and J lost 0, with 8 bases in between. DNA for the CDR3: TGTGCCAGCAGGGGAAGTTTGAACACTGAAGCTTTCTTT. Translated, it gives CASRGSLNTEAFF.

This clonotype was detected ten times or more. The chain recombines TRBV5-1 with TRBJ1-1; TRBD1 might be the D (6 bases). Germline CDR1 and CDR2: SGHRS and YFSETQ. The V and J ends lost 4 bases and 3 bases respectively, with 16 bases between them. CDR3 size: 15 residues. CDR3 nucleotide sequence: TGCGCCAGCAGCCCCGCCGGGGGCGCGTACACTGAAGCTTTCTTT. It yields the protein CASSPAGGAYTEAFF.

The table lists this clonotype with a few counts. The rearrangement links TRBV4-1 to TRBJ1-1, with TRBD1 as a possible D gene (5 bases). V was shortened by 0 bases and J by 4 bases, with 12 bases between the two germline ends. This CDR3 spans 15 amino acids. Germline CDR1 reads MGHRA; CDR2 reads YSYEKL. The CDR3 reads CASSQDTGVITEAFF. In DNA form, the CDR3 reads TGCGCCAGCAGCCAAGATACAGGAGTAATCACTGAAGCTTTCTTT.

The sample holds a few counts of this clonotype. The rearrangement uses TRBV19 and TRBJ2-1, with D maybe TRBD2 (6 bases). The CDR3 length is 14 residues. CDR1 and CDR2 from the germline V gene are LNHDA and SQIVND (reference sequence). V was trimmed by 8 bases and J by 0 bases, leaving 11 bases between them. The CDR3 loop reads CASGRDSSYNEQFF. The CDR3 DNA is TGTGCCAGTGGCCGGGACTCCTCCTACAATGAGCAGTTCTTC.

This clonotype occurred many times. The J gene is TRBJ1-6, the V gene TRBV5-1, with 8 bases lining up with TRBD1. The CDR3 has 15 amino acids. V lost 4 bases and J lost 9; bases outside the gene matches: 9. CDR1 SGHRS and CDR2 YFSETQ come from the germline V gene. The CDR3 region has the DNA TGCGCCAGCAGCGACCAGGGACAGGACATTTCACCCCTCCACTTT. It yields the protein CASSDQGQDISPLHF. The full variable domain, in which reference TRBV5-1 and TRBJ1-6 provide the parts outside the CDR3, is KAGVTQTPRYLIKTRGQQVTLSCSPISGHRSVSWYQQTPGQGLQFLFEYFSETQRNKGNFPGRFSGRQFSNSRSEMNVSTLELGDSALYLCASSDQGQDISPLHFGNGTRLTVT.

The sample holds many counts of this clonotype. The chain uses TRBV24-1 and TRBJ2-1; TRBD2 agrees at 7 bases. V lost 9 bases to trimming and J lost 6 bases; unmatched junction nucleotides: 10. Germline CDR1 KGHDR, CDR2 SFDVKD. The length of the CDR3 is 14 residues. The CDR3 DNA follows: TGTGCCACCGGCCTGGGCGGGAGCAGCAATGAGCAGTTCTTC. This gives the protein CATGLGGSSNEQFF.

The chain carries TRBV5-1 and TRBJ2-1, with TRBD1 identical over 8 bases. Germline CDR1 SGHRS, CDR2 YFSETQ. After removal of 1 base from V and 5 bases from J, the junction contained 5 bases not matched to a gene. The CDR3 consists of 15 residues. CDR3 protein: CASSLSGQGHNEQFF. DNA for the CDR3: TGCGCCAGCAGCTTGTCCGGACAGGGACACAATGAGCAGTTCTTC.

The V gene is TRBV12-3 or TRBV12-4, the J gene TRBJ2-7; TRBD1 is a possible D gene (6 bases). Trimming stripped 1 base from V and 3 bases from J, with 10 bases between. This CDR3 spans 14 amino acids. CDR3 residues: CASSLGDTVYEQYF. In DNA form, the CDR3 reads TGTGCCAGCAGTTTAGGGGACACAGTCTACGAGCAGTACTTC.

This clonotype was picked up many times. This rearrangement joins TRBV21-1 to TRBJ2-1; TRBD1 is the table's D call, not checked against the DNA. TRBV21-1 is described as a pseudogene. The CDR3 totals 14 residues. The CDR3 bases are TGTGCCAGCGGAAGGCAGGGGGCCCACAATGAGCAGTTCTTC. Protein sequence: CASGRQGAHNEQFF.

This clonotype was observed a single time. CDR3 loop: CASSPQDRYNEQFF. CDR3 DNA: TGTGCCAGTAGTCCCCAGGACAGATACAATGAGCAGTTCTTC. V and J are TRBV19 and TRBJ2-1; TRBD1 is a possible D gene (6 bases). This CDR3 contains 14 residues. V was cut by 5 bases and J by 4 bases, with 12 bases left in between. The germline CDR1 and CDR2 sequences are LNHDA and SQIVND (reference sequence). Complete variable domain (other parts from reference TRBV19 and TRBJ2-1): DGGITQSPKYLFRKEGQNVTLSCEQNLNHDAMYWYRQDPGQGLRLIYYSQIVNDFQKGDIAEGYSVSREKKESFPLTVTSAQKNPTAFYLCASSPQDRYNEQFFGPGTRLTVL.

The sample holds a few counts of this clonotype. J is TRBJ2-1 and V is TRBV3-1; 8 bases match TRBD2. The ends lost 4 bases at V and 6 bases at J; junction bases unmatched: 11. CDR3 length: 16 residues. Germline CDR1 and CDR2: LGHDT and YNNKEL (reference sequence). The CDR3 loop is CASSLTGTSPANEQFF. DNA for the CDR3: TGTGCCAGCAGCCTTACCGGGACTAGTCCAGCCAATGAGCAGTTCTTC.

V gene TRBV14 combines with J gene TRBJ2-2, with 8 bases lining up with TRBD2. This CDR3 region has 15 residues. Germline assignment: CDR1 SGHDN and CDR2 FVKESK. V was pared by 0 bases and J by 4 bases, with 1 base of the junction left unmatched. CDR3 in amino acids: CASSQDGTSTGELFF. Written as DNA, the CDR3 is TGTGCCAGCAGCCAAGATGGGACTAGCACCGGGGAGCTGTTTTTT.

This clonotype was counted between two and nine times. The V and J genes are TRBV18 and TRBJ1-2, with D hard to call. The germline V and J ends were trimmed by 2 bases and 4 bases, with 8 bases remaining between them. Germline V lookup: CDR1 KGHSH, CDR2 LQKENI. CDR3 length equals 13 residues. CDR3 region: CASSPTASYGYTF. The CDR3 DNA reads as TGTGCCAGCTCACCAACAGCGAGCTATGGCTACACCTTC.

This clonotype has just a few counts. V is TRBV19 and J is TRBJ1-5, with D maybe TRBD1 (5 bases). The germline gives CDR1 LNHDA, CDR2 SQIVND (reference sequence). V shed 5 bases and J shed 2 bases, with 13 bases lying between them. The CDR3 runs to 15 residues. CDR3 DNA: TGTGCCAGTAGTCACGGGGGGTATGGCAATCAGCCCCAGCATTTT. This gives the protein CASSHGGYGNQPQHF.

CDR3 coding DNA: TGCAGCGTTATGACGGGCGGGAGGACCGGGGAGCTGTTTTTT. It encodes CSVMTGGRTGELFF. This chain connects TRBV29-1 to TRBJ2-2; TRBD2 aligns across 8 bases. V gave up 5 bases and J gave up 5 bases; unmatched junction bases: 7. Germline values: CDR1 SQVTM, CDR2 ANQGSEA. The CDR3 runs 14 residues.

The count of this clonotype is one. The rearrangement joins TRBV10-3 to TRBJ2-7; 9 nucleotides agree with TRBD1. Trimming cost V 10 bases and J 0 bases; bases outside gene matches: 7. Germline V gene lookup returns CDR1 ENHRY and CDR2 SYGVKD. The CDR3 is 14 amino acids. The DNA for the CDR3 is TGTGCCACCTACCAGGGACAGGGCTCCTACGAGCAGTACGTC. The encoded protein is CATYQGQGSYEQYV.

This chain uses TRBV12-3 or TRBV12-4 with TRBJ2-4, with a possible D match to TRBD2 (6 bases). The V end was cut by 7 bases, the J end by 5 bases, with 12 bases between. This CDR3 has 13 amino acids. The CDR3: CASNSRRENIQYF. CDR3 DNA sequence: TGTGCCAGCAACTCACGGAGGGAAAACATTCAGTACTTC.

The rearrangement joins TRBV28 to TRBJ2-1, with 8 positions matching TRBD2. Germline CDR1 is MDHEN and CDR2 is SYDVKM. This CDR3 has 15 amino acids. J lost 3 bases, V lost 3 bases, and 4 bases had no gene match. CDR3 sequence (DNA): TGTGCCAGCAGTTTCCCGGGAGGGGGCTACAATGAGCAGTTCTTC. Amino acids: CASSFPGGGYNEQFF.

The chain employs TRBV20-1 and TRBJ1-6, with 11 bases aligning to TRBD1. The CDR3 length is 15 residues. Germline CDR1 reads DFQATT; CDR2 reads SNEGSKA (reference sequence). With 6 bases clipped from V and 13 bases from J, the junction kept 14 bases outside the gene matches. CDR3 DNA: TGCAGTGCCCCTAGCCGGGGACAGGGGGTTTCGCCCCTCCACTTT. Amino acid sequence: CSAPSRGQGVSPLHF.

V usage is TRBV7-9 and J usage is TRBJ1-1; D gene ambiguous. Germline CDR1 SEHNR, CDR2 FQNEAQ (reference sequence). V was cut by 5 bases and J by 0 bases, with 10 bases left in between. The CDR3 is made up of 14 amino acids. The CDR3 DNA reads as TGTGCCAGCAGCCCGGACGGTCTGAACACTGAAGCTTTCTTT. Protein sequence: CASSPDGLNTEAFF.

This clonotype came up a few times. The rearrangement links TRBV18 to TRBJ2-4; D call uncertain. Between the trimmed V and J ends, which lost 2 bases and 1 base, there was a span of 9 bases. Germline-derived CDR1 and CDR2 are KGHSH and LQKENI. CDR3 length: 15 amino acids. The CDR3: CASSPDGSAKNIQYF. The CDR3 DNA follows: TGTGCCAGCTCACCAGACGGTTCCGCCAAAAACATTCAGTACTTC.

This chain joins TRBV20-1 and TRBJ2-2, with 8 bases lining up with TRBD2. V lost 3 bases to trimming and J lost 5 bases; unmatched junction nucleotides: 8. The CDR3 covers 15 residues. From germline, CDR1 is DFQATT and CDR2 SNEGSKA (reference sequence). CDR3 nucleotides: TGCAGTGCTAGGGCGGGGGGAGGAGGGACCGGGGAGCTGTTTTTT. Its translation is CSARAGGGGTGELFF.

This clonotype was observed at least ten times. V gene TRBV12-3 or TRBV12-4 combines with J gene TRBJ2-1; no clear D gene. The V end lost 4 bases, the J end lost 6 bases, and 16 bases lay between the germline ends. The CDR3 loop spans 15 amino acids. For the CDR3, the DNA is TGTGCCAGCAGTTGGGTTTCAACGTATCGCAATGAGCAGTTCTTC. Translated, it gives CASSWVSTYRNEQFF.

V usage is TRBV5-1 and J usage is TRBJ1-2, with 9 bases aligning to TRBD1. CDR1 SGHRS and CDR2 YFSETQ come from the germline V gene. The CDR3 totals 14 residues. V dropped 2 bases and J dropped 8; count of bases not matched to a gene: 7. The CDR3 loop is CASSFDGQGKGYTF. The CDR3, as DNA: TGCGCCAGCAGCTTTGACGGACAGGGGAAGGGCTACACCTTC.

In this sample, this clonotype turned up many times. CDR3 loop: CASSEGRSGLGETQYF. The CDR3 DNA reads TGTGCCAGCAGTGAAGGACGTAGCGGCCTTGGAGAGACCCAGTACTTC. The chain uses TRBV25-1 and TRBJ2-5; the D gene is possibly TRBD2 (6 bases). From germline, CDR1 is MGHDK and CDR2 SYGVNS. V was shortened by 2 bases and J by 4 bases, with 17 bases between the two germline ends. CDR3 length: 16 residues. The entire variable domain, with the rest obtained from reference TRBV25-1 and TRBJ2-5, is as follows: EADIYQTPRYLVIGTGKKITLECSQTMGHDKMYWYQQDPGMELHLIHYSYGVNSTEKGDLSSESTVSRIRTEHFPLTLESARPSHTSQYLCASSEGRSGLGETQYFGPGTRLLVL.

This clonotype appeared a few times. The chain carries TRBV29-1 and TRBJ2-1, with TRBD1 identical over 7 bases. CDR1 is SQVTM and CDR2 is ANQGSEA in the germline V gene. The CDR3 has 12 amino acids. The J segment lost 6 bases and the V segment lost 6 bases, leaving 5 bases of the junction unmatched. CDR3: CSVARDSNEQFF. CDR3 sequence (DNA): TGCAGCGTCGCCCGGGACAGCAATGAGCAGTTCTTC.

The chain carries TRBV15 and TRBJ2-7; 9 nucleotides line up with TRBD1. Germline values: CDR1 LNHNV, CDR2 YYDKDF (reference sequence). The ends lost 1 base at V and 3 bases at J; junction bases unmatched: 4. This CDR3 has 15 amino acids. Here the CDR3 reads CATSRAPGQGYEQYF. CDR3 nucleotide sequence: TGTGCCACCAGCAGAGCACCGGGACAGGGCTACGAGCAGTACTTC.